The clone carrying this TCR beta chain showed up many times. Antigen unknown. Germline V gene lookup returns CDR1 ENHRY and CDR2 SYGVKD. This CDR3 has 11 residues. Trimming pared 4 bases from V and 5 bases from J, leaving 5 bases between. This record belongs to a study of T cells in Graves' hyperthyroidism and ophthalmopathy. Findings of the study overall: Ophthalmopathy was distinguished from stable hyperthyroidism by 13 V-J signatures. Also found in blood were most expanded thyroid clonotypes above 0.001.

Amplified TCR beta CDR3 regions came from RNA transcripts. The study used the HTBI primer set for a first-round RT-PCR of the TCR CDR3. TCRdb processed the multiplex PCR reads anew with MiXCR; each CDR3 protein has one entry. The sample has about half a million distinct CDR3 sequences; roughly 20% are singletons. This clonotype was obtained from a man younger than 30 with Graves' hyperthyroidism. The V and J genes are TRBV10-3 and TRBJ1-1; the D is unclear. The sample comprised blood. DNA of the CDR3: TGTGCCATCAGTGGGGAGACTGAAGCTTTCTTT. This gives the protein CAISGETEAFF.